This T cell receptor beta chain was captured in a study of response to subunit inactivated influenza vaccine. Broader study findings: Each seasonal influenza vaccination recruits few new T cells, the authors suggested.

MiXCR was run by TCRdb on the RT-PCR reads, yielding one entry per CDR3 protein. The sample consists of 650,000 to 800,000 distinct CDR3 sequences, over 11% of them appearing once. On this clonotype itself: The antigen is not known.

The sequencing here drew on PBMCs from blood, taken around 14 days before vaccination. The receptor's source is a man aged 50 to 59 who received an inactivated influenza vaccine.

CDR3 bases: TGTGCCAGCAGCTTAGAAGTAGGGGGCAACACTGAAGCTTTCTTT. This translates into CASSLEVGGNTEAFF. This chain connects TRBV7-9 to TRBJ1-1; 7 bases are shared with TRBD1. This CDR3 contains 15 residues. With V trimmed by 1 base and J by 2 bases, 4 bases remained unmatched. Germline V gene sequence: CDR1 SEHNR, CDR2 FQNEAQ (reference sequence).